These T cell receptor beta chains were read from a single sample in a study of blood T cell repertoires in COVID-19. Libraries were prepared by immunoSEQ multiplex PCR; TCRdb keeps only in-frame clonotypes and omits some of them. The data show 90,000 to 120,000 clones, about 89% seen once. The sample was peripheral blood. The receptors were gathered from a woman aged 25-40 years with acute or convalescent COVID-19. CDR3s include the opening cysteine and the closing phenylalanine or tryptophan. Each record gives: J gene, D gene, clone size, V gene, CDR3 DNA, CDR3 protein. A D gene is named only where the DNA matches it firmly. Clone size is given for some rows only: seen once, a few or many times, or a class if the clone is expanded.

>TRBJ1-3|TRBD1|.|TRBV5-1
TGCGCCAGCAGCTTGGACAGGGGGCATGGAAACACCATATATTTT
CASSLDRGHGNTIYF
>TRBJ1-3|.|.|TRBV14
TGTGCCAGCAGCATAGGGGGGGTCTCTGGAAACACCATATATTTT
CASSIGGVSGNTIYF
>TRBJ1-4|TRBD1|.|TRBV10-3
TGTGCCATCAGTGACAGGGGGGATGAAAAACTGTTTTTT
CAISDRGDEKLFF
>TRBJ2-6|TRBD2|.|TRBV7-6
TGTGCCAGCAGCTTAACGGCGGTCGTAGCGGGAGGGTCAGGGGCCAACGTCCTGACTTTC
CASSLTAVVAGGSGANVLTF
>TRBJ2-2|TRBD1|.|TRBV7-2
TGTGCCAGCAGCTTAGTGAGAGGACAGGGAGGCACCGGGGAGCTGTTTTTT
CASSLVRGQGGTGELFF
>TRBJ2-1|TRBD1|.|TRBV11-2
TGTGCCAGCAGCTCGGACAGGGCCAATGAGCAGTTCTTC
CASSSDRANEQFF
>TRBJ1-2|TRBD1|once|TRBV6-1
TGTGCCAGCAGTGAAGTCGGGACAGGGCCCTATGGCTACACCTTC
CASSEVGTGPYGYTF
>TRBJ1-1|TRBD1|once|TRBV6-5
TGTGCCAGCAGTTCCCACGGCCGGGACAGGGTCACTGAAGCTTTCTTT
CASSSHGRDRVTEAFF
>TRBJ1-1|.|.|TRBV6-5
TGTGCCAGCAGAGTCGGGAACACTGAAGCTTTCTTT
CASRVGNTEAFF
>TRBJ1-2|.|.|TRBV28
TGTGCCAGCAGTTCCGATACCGTAGTCTACACCTTC
CASSSDTVVYTF
>TRBJ1-3|.|.|TRBV5-1
TGCGCCAGCAGTGACGGTTCAGCGGGAAACACCATATATTTT
CASSDGSAGNTIYF
>TRBJ2-7|TRBD2|once|TRBV6-2/TRBV6-3
TGTGCCAGCAGTTATTACGGGGGGGCAGGCGAGCAGTACTTC
CASSYYGGAGEQYF
>TRBJ1-1|.|.|TRBV28
TGTGCCAGCAGTCCCCTAGGGGCAGGGCGCAAGGAAAACACTGAAGCTTTCTTT
CASSPLGAGRKENTEAFF
>TRBJ1-5|TRBD1|.|TRBV28
TGTGCCAGCAGCTCCCAGGGGGGCAATCAGCCCCAGCATTTT
CASSSQGGNQPQHF
>TRBJ1-6|.|.|TRBV19
TGTGCCAGTAGTAGCGATAATTCACCCCTCCACTTT
CASSSDNSPLHF
>TRBJ2-1|.|once|TRBV7-2
TGTGCCAGCAGCTTATCTATAACGGGGGTTGGGTCCTACAATGAGCAGTTCTTC
CASSLSITGVGSYNEQFF
>TRBJ2-1|TRBD2|few|TRBV7-3
TGTGCCAGCAGCCCGACTAGCGGGAGTTATAATGAGCAGTTCTTC
CASSPTSGSYNEQFF
>TRBJ2-7|.|.|TRBV9
TGTGCCAGCAGTGGGGGCCCAGGCTACGAGCAGTACTTC
CASSGGPGYEQYF
>TRBJ2-7|TRBD2|.|TRBV10-2
TGCGCCAGCAGCGCCCGGGGGGGTTTCGCCTACGAGCAGTACTTC
CASSARGGFAYEQYF
>TRBJ1-1|.|few|TRBV28
TGTGCCAGCTCCTGGGGGGAAATGATGAACACTGAAGCTTTCTTT
CASSWGEMMNTEAFF
>TRBJ2-5|.|.|TRBV5-4
TGTGCCAGCAGCCCCGACAACCAAGAGACCCAGTACTTC
CASSPDNQETQYF
>TRBJ1-2|TRBD1|.|TRBV7-9
TGTGCCAGCAGCACCGGGACAGGGGGTTATGGCTACACCTTC
CASSTGTGGYGYTF
>TRBJ2-7|.|once|TRBV30
TGTGCCTCGATACGAGGGGGGGCCTACGAGCAGTACTTC
CASIRGGAYEQYF
>TRBJ1-2|.|.|TRBV2
TGTGCCAGCAGGCCCCGGGGAGGGGACTATGGCTACACCTTC
CASRPRGGDYGYTF
>TRBJ2-5|.|.|TRBV9
TGTGCCAGCAGCGGAGCGAGTGAGACCCAGTACTTC
CASSGASETQYF
>TRBJ2-3|TRBD2|.|TRBV29-1
TGCAGCGTTGAGCGGGGGGCGGGAGAAGCCACAGATACGCAGTATTTT
CSVERGAGEATDTQYF
>TRBJ2-1|.|.|TRBV5-1
TGCGCCAGCAGGCTAGATAACGGCTACAATGAGCAGTTCTTC
CASRLDNGYNEQFF
>TRBJ2-1|TRBD2|.|TRBV11-1
TGTGCCAGCAGCGCACTCCGGACTAGGACTTACAATGAGCAGTTCTTC
CASSALRTRTYNEQFF
>TRBJ1-2|.|.|TRBV29-1
TGCAGCGTGCTAATTGCGGCCACAGGCTATGGCTACACCTTC
CSVLIAATGYGYTF
>TRBJ1-2|.|.|TRBV7-2
TGTGCCAGCAGTTTCAACCGGGACATCAGGTATAACACCTTC
CASSFNRDIRYNTF
>TRBJ2-1|.|.|TRBV7-2
TGTGCCAGCAGCCCCGGGGGTCCGCATGGAGATGAGCAGTTCTTC
CASSPGGPHGDEQFF
>TRBJ2-1|TRBD2|.|TRBV11-2
TGTGCCAGCTCCTGGACTAGCGGGAGTCCCTACAATGAGCAGTTCTTC
CASSWTSGSPYNEQFF
>TRBJ2-1|.|.|TRBV11-2
TGTGCCAGCAGCTTAGATCAATTAGCCTCCCCTAATGAGCAGTTCTTC
CASSLDQLASPNEQFF
>TRBJ1-2|.|.|TRBV11-2
TGTGCCAGCAGCTTAGAGAGGGCTATGGGGGCTGAATATGGCTACACCTTC
CASSLERAMGAEYGYTF
>TRBJ1-2|.|.|TRBV2
TGTGCCGGAAAGGACAAACCCAGAGATGGCTACACCTTC
CAGKDKPRDGYTF
>TRBJ2-2|TRBD2|.|TRBV4-1
TGCGCCAGCAGCCACGCGGGGACTAGCGGGGGCCTGGGGACCGGGGAGCTGTTTTTT
CASSHAGTSGGLGTGELFF
>TRBJ2-2|.|.|TRBV9
TGTGCCAGCAGTGTCGGCGGCACCGGGGAGCTGTTTTTT
CASSVGGTGELFF
>TRBJ1-4|.|.|TRBV15
TGTGCCACCAGCAGAGATCAGGGTTTTGAAGGAGATGAAAAACTGTTTTTT
CATSRDQGFEGDEKLFF
>TRBJ2-1|TRBD2|.|TRBV11-2
TGTGCCAGCAGCTTAAGGCTAGCGGGAGTATCCCACAATGAGCAGTTCTTC
CASSLRLAGVSHNEQFF
>TRBJ1-2|.|.|TRBV6-2/TRBV6-3
TGTGCCAGCAGTTCCAGGGTTAACTATGGCTACACCTTC
CASSSRVNYGYTF
>TRBJ2-2|TRBD2|.|TRBV6-4
TGTGCCAGCAGTGACTCGGGACTAGCGGGCACCGGGGAGCTGTTTTTT
CASSDSGLAGTGELFF
>TRBJ2-4|.|once|TRBV7-8
TGTGCCAGCAGCTTAGGAGTGACAACTAACATTCAGTACTTC
CASSLGVTTNIQYF
>TRBJ1-2|TRBD1|.|TRBV7-2
TGTGCCAGCAGCTTTACAGGGGTGGGAGACTATGGCTACACCTTC
CASSFTGVGDYGYTF
>TRBJ2-3|.|.|TRBV4-2
TGTGCCAGCAGCCAAGCCCCCACAGCGGAAGATACGCAGTATTTT
CASSQAPTAEDTQYF
>TRBJ1-3|.|.|TRBV15
TGTGCCACCAGCAGCCGTGCGGGGGAGGGGAGATTGAGTGGAAACACCATATATTTT
CATSSRAGEGRLSGNTIYF
>TRBJ2-1|.|.|TRBV4-3
TGCGCCAGCAGCCAAGAACCCACGGAGGTCTCGAGCTCCTACAATGAGCAGTTCTTC
CASSQEPTEVSSSYNEQFF
>TRBJ2-3|.|.|TRBV19
TGTGCCAGTAGCCGGGACATGGTGAATACGCAGTATTTT
CASSRDMVNTQYF
>TRBJ1-1|.|.|TRBV30
TGTGCCTGGAGTGAGGGGCCGAACACTGAAGCTTTCTTT
CAWSEGPNTEAFF
>TRBJ2-1|.|once|TRBV11-2
TGTGCCAGCAGCTTTCCGGGACTCTTAACCTACAATGAGCAGTTCTTC
CASSFPGLLTYNEQFF
>TRBJ2-1|.|.|TRBV4-3
TGCGCCAGCAGCCAGCAGACAGATCAGTGGAATGAGCAGTTCTTC
CASSQQTDQWNEQFF
>TRBJ1-5|.|few|TRBV28
TGTGCCAGCAGTTTTGGGACACGCAATCAGCCCCAGCATTTT
CASSFGTRNQPQHF
>TRBJ1-2|.|.|TRBV18
TGTGCCAGCTCACCACGTGGCGGGGGAGGCTACACCTTC
CASSPRGGGGYTF
>TRBJ1-1|.|.|TRBV3-1/TRBV3-2
TGTGCCAGCAGCCAAGGCCCGGGGAACACTGAAGCTTTCTTT
CASSQGPGNTEAFF
>TRBJ2-7|TRBD2|few|TRBV10-1
TGCGCCAGCAGTGACTCCGGCCCAGCGGGAGAGCAGTACTTC
CASSDSGPAGEQYF
>TRBJ2-1|.|.|TRBV19
TGTGCCAGTAGTATCTTCCCCAACGTCCCGGGAGCTAACAATGAGCAGTTCTTC
CASSIFPNVPGANNEQFF
>TRBJ1-2|.|once|TRBV1
TGCACCAGCAGCCAAGACGCAGGGCCTAACTATGGCTACACCTTC
CTSSQDAGPNYGYTF
>TRBJ1-4|.|.|TRBV25-1
TGTGCCAGCAGTGAACCCGGGGGTCCGGGAGAAAAACTGTTTTTT
CASSEPGGPGEKLFF
>TRBJ2-1|.|.|TRBV19
TGTGCCAGTAGTACGACACTGAATGAGCAGTTCTTC
CASSTTLNEQFF
>TRBJ1-2|.|once|TRBV6-5
TGTGCCAGCAGTCCAACCCGGGGGTCACCCTATGGCTACACCTTC
CASSPTRGSPYGYTF